Given below is one TCR beta chain in context. These data come from a study of T cell changes during pregnancy in multiple sclerosis. TCRdb keeps only in-frame clones here, not all; method: immunoSEQ multiplex PCR. The table lists tens of thousands of clones, more than 85% of them singletons, with approximately 0.98% in the top ten. Trimming left V 6 bases short and J 12 bases short, with 18 bases between. The germline gives CDR1 SGHNT, CDR2 YENEEA. CDR3 length: 13 amino acids. The sequence derives from a female donor in good health, enrolled as a control in a pregnancy study. The rearrangement links TRBV11-3 to TRBJ2-1; TRBD1 might be the D (5 bases). Sample: CD4+ T cells from peripheral blood mononuclear cells, taken in the second trimester of pregnancy. The CDR3 nucleotides read TGTGCCAGCAGTTTTAGCCTTCAGGGAAGGCAGTTCTTC. It codes for CASSFSLQGRQFF.